These 15 T cell receptor beta chains share one sample of origin, sequenced in a study of blood T cell repertoires in COVID-19. Sequenced by immunoSEQ multiplex PCR; TCRdb stores in-frame clones only, minus some. This table has some 90,000 clones, around 89% appearing once. Sequenced material: peripheral blood. These receptors originate from a man aged 45-65 years with acute or convalescent COVID-19.

This clone is a singleton in its sample. CDR3 nucleotides: TGTGCCAGCAGCTCCTCGGGACAGATAACACCCATCGATGAGCAGTTCTTC. Its translation is CASSSSGQITPIDEQFF. The rearrangement links TRBV7-2 to TRBJ2-1; 7 positions agree with TRBD1. Germline assignment: CDR1 SGHTA and CDR2 FQGNSA. The CDR3 runs to 17 residues. V lost 4 bases to trimming and J lost 8 bases; unmatched junction nucleotides: 17.

This chain joins TRBV11-2 and TRBJ2-5; 10 positions match TRBD1. Losses at the gene ends were 3 bases for V and 4 bases for J; bases not matched to a gene: 5. CDR1 SGHAT and CDR2 FQNNGV come from the germline V gene. This CDR3 comprises 15 residues. DNA for the CDR3: TGTGCCAGCAGCTTCCTGAGGACAGGGGGAGAGACCCAGTACTTC. Translated, it gives CASSFLRTGGETQYF.

This clone was found once. The genes are TRBV6-5 and TRBJ1-4; 8 positions match TRBD1. The CDR3 is 15 amino acids. The trim removed 6 bases at V and 8 bases at J, leaving 11 bases unmatched. The germline V gene encodes CDR1 MNHEY and CDR2 SVGAGI. The DNA for the CDR3 is TGTGCCAGCAGAGCCCTACAGGGGGTAGGGGAAAAACTGTTTTTT. Translating it yields CASRALQGVGEKLFF.

The V and J genes are TRBV5-8 and TRBJ1-1, with D perhaps matching TRBD1 (5 bases). The CDR3 runs 14 residues. The V gene's germline CDR1 is SGHTS and CDR2 YDEGEE. Trimming removed 1 base from V and 0 bases from J, with 7 bases in between. The CDR3 DNA is TGTGCCAGCAGCTTGTCAGGGATGAACACTGAAGCTTTCTTT. It translates to CASSLSGMNTEAFF.

By proportion, this clone is medium-sized (0.01 to 0.1%). This rearrangement joins TRBV27 to TRBJ2-2; 9 nucleotides line up with TRBD1. This CDR3 contains 15 residues. J was trimmed by 7 bases and V by 5 bases; bases with no gene match: 8. The germline CDR1 and CDR2 sequences are MNHEY and SMNVEV (reference sequence). The CDR3 loop reads CASSLGTGFFGELFF. The CDR3 region has the DNA TGTGCCAGCAGTCTCGGGACAGGGTTTTTCGGGGAGCTGTTTTTT.

The rearrangement uses TRBV6-5 and TRBJ1-2; D is undetermined. V was pared by 2 bases and J by 6 bases, with 10 bases between. The CDR3 contains 13 residues. Germline loops: CDR1 MNHEY, CDR2 SVGAGI. The CDR3 bases are TGTGCCAGCAGTTACGAGGGCTTCAATGGCTACACCTTC. As protein: CASSYEGFNGYTF.

The V call is TRBV7-9, the J call TRBJ2-5; 11 nucleotides line up with TRBD2. Germline CDR1 and CDR2: SEHNR and FQNEAQ (reference sequence). The CDR3 sequence is 16 residues long. V shed 1 base and J 4 bases; nucleotides not matched to a gene: 5. The CDR3 sequence is CASSLGASGGPETQYF. For the CDR3, the DNA is TGTGCCAGCAGCTTAGGGGCTAGCGGGGGGCCAGAGACCCAGTACTTC. The full variable domain, completed using reference TRBV7-9 and TRBJ2-5, is DTGVSQNPRHKITKRGQNVTFRCDPISEHNRLYWYRQTLGQGPEFLTYFQNEAQLEKSRLLSDRFSAERPKGSFSTLEIQRTEQGDSAMYLCASSLGASGGPETQYFGPGTRLLVL.

The rearrangement uses TRBV6-1 and TRBJ2-4, with 8 bases matching TRBD2. Germline CDR1 MNHNS, CDR2 SASEGT. V gave up 3 bases and J gave up 7 bases; unmatched junction bases: 5. There are 14 residues in the CDR3. In nucleotides, the CDR3 is TGTGCCAGCAGTGACCTGACTAGCGTGAACATTCAGTACTTC. Residues: CASSDLTSVNIQYF.

CDR3 DNA sequence: TGTGCCATCAGTGAGCTTTCAGATACGCAGTATTTT. Amino acid sequence: CAISELSDTQYF. J is TRBJ2-3 and V is TRBV10-3; D is unclear. V was pared by 2 bases and J by 4 bases, with 4 bases between. CDR3 length: 12 amino acids. Germline CDR1 and CDR2: ENHRY and SYGVKD.

The V gene is TRBV6-4, the J gene TRBJ2-7; TRBD2 might be the D (6 bases). V was pared by 5 bases and J by 2 bases, with 16 bases between. CDR1 and CDR2 (germline): MRHNA, SNTAGT. The CDR3 has 15 residues. This chain's CDR3 is CASSRGRLLTYEQYV. In nucleotides, the CDR3 is TGTGCCAGCAGTCGTGGGAGGCTACTCACCTACGAGCAGTACGTC.

The J gene is TRBJ2-1, the V gene TRBV5-1, with a tentative D call TRBD2 (6 bases). The CDR3 contains 13 residues. CDR1 is SGHRS and CDR2 is YFSETQ in the germline V gene. Trimming removed 0 bases from V and 8 bases from J, with 9 bases in between. The CDR3 DNA sequence: TGCGCCAGCAGCTTGGCCCGGGAGTATGAGCAGTTCTTC. Translated: CASSLAREYEQFF.

The chain uses TRBV7-9 and TRBJ2-3, with a possible D match to TRBD1 (5 bases). CDR1 is SEHNR, CDR2 FQNEAQ, per germline (reference sequence). The CDR3 runs to 18 residues. The V and J ends lost 7 bases and 2 bases respectively, with 25 bases between them. The CDR3 coding sequence is TGTGCCAGCAACCTTAATCAGGGCCTAAGTGGGGACACAGATACGCAGTATTTT. Translated, it gives CASNLNQGLSGDTDTQYF.

A single count supports this clone. The chain joins TRBV30 to TRBJ1-4, with 7 positions matching TRBD1. With 4 bases clipped from V and 6 bases from J, the junction kept 5 bases outside the gene matches. The length of the CDR3 is 13 residues. In germline, CDR1 is GTSNPN, CDR2 SVGIG (reference sequence). CDR3 nucleotides: TGTGCCTGGACAGGGGGGCTCTATGAAAAACTGTTTTTT. It specifies CAWTGGLYEKLFF. The variable domain in full, with the rest retrieved from reference TRBV30 and TRBJ1-4, is SQTIHQWPATLVQPVGSPLSLECTVEGTSNPNLYWYRQAAGRGLQLLFYSVGIGQISSEVPQNLSASRPQDRQFILSSKKLLLSDSGFYLCAWTGGLYEKLFFGSGTQLSVL.

This clone was observed a handful of times. The genes are TRBV9 and TRBJ1-1; 7 bases agree with TRBD1. Germline loops: CDR1 SGDLS, CDR2 YYNGEE. Trimming cost V 2 bases and J 0 bases; bases outside gene matches: 7. The length of the CDR3 is 16 residues. This CDR3 is CASSVGTDLMNTEAFF. CDR3 nucleotide sequence: TGTGCCAGCAGCGTCGGGACAGATCTTATGAACACTGAAGCTTTCTTT.

V and J are TRBV5-8 and TRBJ2-3; D is unclear. Germline CDR1 SGHTS, CDR2 YDEGEE. The CDR3 has 12 residues. V lost 0 bases to trimming and J lost 10 bases, with 9 bases between them. The CDR3 here is CASSLDRQAQYF. The CDR3 DNA reads TGTGCCAGCAGCTTGGATCGCCAGGCGCAGTATTTT. The entire variable domain, with the rest obtained from reference TRBV5-8 and TRBJ2-3, is as follows: EAGVTQSPTHLIKTRGQQATLRCSPISGHTSVYWYQQALGLGLQFLLWYDEGEERNRGNFPPRFSGRQFPNYSSELNVNALELEDSALYLCASSLDRQAQYFGPGTRLTVL.